This T cell receptor beta chain stems from a study of blood T cell repertoires in COVID-19. The protocol was immunoSEQ multiplex PCR, while the TCRdb copy is restricted to in-frame clones and leaves out a portion. Of approximately 300,000 clones listed, approximately 91% are singletons. The CDR3 spans 15 residues. V gave up 3 bases and J gave up 9 bases, with 15 bases separating them. The germline gives CDR1 MNHEY, CDR2 SMNVEV (reference sequence). Within 2 weeks before study entry, exposed participants met a COVID-19 case. Source material: PBMCs or T cells enriched from blood (not recorded which). This TCR was recovered from a woman younger than 45 who had been exposed to COVID-19. This sequence joins TRBV27 and TRBJ1-6; tentatively, D is TRBD1 (5 bases). The CDR3 protein is CASSFAPRVGSPLHF. CDR3 nucleotide sequence: TGTGCCAGCAGTTTCGCTCCCAGGGTAGGTTCACCCCTCCACTTT.